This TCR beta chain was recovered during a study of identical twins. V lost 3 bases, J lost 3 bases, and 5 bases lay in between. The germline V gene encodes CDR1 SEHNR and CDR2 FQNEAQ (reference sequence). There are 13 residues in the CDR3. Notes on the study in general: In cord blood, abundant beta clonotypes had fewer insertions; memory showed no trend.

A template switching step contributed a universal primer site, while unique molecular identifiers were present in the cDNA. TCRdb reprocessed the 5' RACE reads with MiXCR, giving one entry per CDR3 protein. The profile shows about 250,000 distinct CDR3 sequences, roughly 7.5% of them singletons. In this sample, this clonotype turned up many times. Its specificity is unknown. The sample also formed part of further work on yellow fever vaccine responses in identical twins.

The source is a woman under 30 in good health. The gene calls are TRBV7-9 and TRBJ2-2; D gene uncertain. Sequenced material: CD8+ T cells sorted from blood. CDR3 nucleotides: TGTGCCAGCAGCTTGGGTTACACCGGGGAGCTGTTTTTT. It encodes CASSLGYTGELFF. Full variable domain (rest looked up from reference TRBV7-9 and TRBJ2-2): DTGVSQNPRHKITKRGQNVTFRCDPISEHNRLYWYRQTLGQGPEFLTYFQNEAQLEKSRLLSDRFSAERPKGSFSTLEIQRTEQGDSAMYLCASSLGYTGELFFGEGSRLTVL.